This T cell receptor (beta chain) was documented in a study of blood T cells in healthy people across ages. The study's findings and limits: Age brought a roughly linear fall in TCR beta diversity measured per million T cells.

Comments on this clonotype: Its target is not known.

Through a sample-barcoded 5' primer and a J-beta primer mix, a second PCR was run for about 7 to 12 cycles. Each cDNA molecule was tagged by a template-switch adaptor that had 12 random nucleotides. TCRdb recomputed calls from the 5' RACE reads with MiXCR, one row per CDR3 protein. The sample carries roughly 640,000 distinct CDR3 sequences, roughly 30% recorded once. The CDR3 is made up of 12 amino acids. From germline, CDR1 is SGHRS and CDR2 YFSETQ. Trimming removed 1 base from V and 11 bases from J, with 12 bases in between. Ten milliliters of peripheral blood were drawn from each donor into EDTA-treated tubes. Isolating PBMCs gave at least 7 million of these cells per sample.

Input material: blood. The chain has TRBV5-1 and TRBJ2-5, with D perhaps TRBD1 or TRBD2 (5 bases each). The clonotype comes from a woman aged 80 or over in good health. The CDR3 DNA reads as TGCGCCAGCAGCTTGAAGGGGAGCAAGCAGTACTTC. It is translated as CASSLKGSKQYF.